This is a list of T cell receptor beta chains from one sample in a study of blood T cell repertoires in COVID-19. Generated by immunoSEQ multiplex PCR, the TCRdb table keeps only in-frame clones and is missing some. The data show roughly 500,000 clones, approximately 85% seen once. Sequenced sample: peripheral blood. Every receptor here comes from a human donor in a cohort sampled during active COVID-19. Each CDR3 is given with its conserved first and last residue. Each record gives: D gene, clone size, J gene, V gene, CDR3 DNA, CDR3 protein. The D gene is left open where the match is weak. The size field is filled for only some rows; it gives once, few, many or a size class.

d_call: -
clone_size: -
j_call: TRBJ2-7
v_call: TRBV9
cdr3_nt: TGTGCCAGCAGCGTAGGGACAGCGACGGGTATCTACGAGCAGTACTTC
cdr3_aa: CASSVGTATGIYEQYF

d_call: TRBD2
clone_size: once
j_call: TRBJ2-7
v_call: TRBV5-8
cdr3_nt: TGTGCCAGCAGCTTCCTAGCGGCGAGCTCCTACGAGCAGTACTTC
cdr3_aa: CASSFLAASSYEQYF

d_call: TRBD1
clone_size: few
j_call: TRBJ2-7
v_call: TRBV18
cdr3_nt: TGTGCCAGCTCACCTCTAGGGGACAGGGGCTACGAGCAGTACTTC
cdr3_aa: CASSPLGDRGYEQYF

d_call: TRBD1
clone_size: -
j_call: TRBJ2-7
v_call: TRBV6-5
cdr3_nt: TGTGCCAGCAGGGCCGGGACAGGCCGGAACGAGCAGTACTTC
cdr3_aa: CASRAGTGRNEQYF

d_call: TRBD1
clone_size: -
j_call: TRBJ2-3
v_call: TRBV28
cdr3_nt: TGTGCCAGCAGTTTCTTAACAGGGGGGAGCACAGATACGCAGTATTTT
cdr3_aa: CASSFLTGGSTDTQYF

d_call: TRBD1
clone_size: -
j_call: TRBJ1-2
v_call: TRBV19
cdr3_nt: TGTGCCAGTAGCCTAAAGACAGGGGACTATGGCTACACCTTC
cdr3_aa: CASSLKTGDYGYTF

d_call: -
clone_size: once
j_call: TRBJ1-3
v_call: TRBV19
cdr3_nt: TGTGCCAGTAGCGCCCGGGGGGCCGGTGGAAACACCATATATTTT
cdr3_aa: CASSARGAGGNTIYF

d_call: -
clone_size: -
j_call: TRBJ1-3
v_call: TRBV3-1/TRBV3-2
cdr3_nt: TGTGCCAGCAGCCAAGATCGAAACGCGGAGCCTGGAAACACCATATATTTT
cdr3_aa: CASSQDRNAEPGNTIYF

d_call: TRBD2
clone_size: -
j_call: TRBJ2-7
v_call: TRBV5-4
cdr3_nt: TGTGCCAGCAGCCCGGGGGGGGAAAGGGAGTACTTC
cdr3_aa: CASSPGGEREYF

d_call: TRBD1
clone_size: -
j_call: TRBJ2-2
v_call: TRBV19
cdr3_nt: TGTGCCAGTAGTATACACAGGGGGCGAGCCGGGGAGCTGTTTTTT
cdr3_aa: CASSIHRGRAGELFF

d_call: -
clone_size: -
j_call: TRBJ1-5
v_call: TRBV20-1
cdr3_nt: TGCAGTGCTAGTAGCGATCAGCCCCAGCATTTT
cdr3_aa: CSASSDQPQHF

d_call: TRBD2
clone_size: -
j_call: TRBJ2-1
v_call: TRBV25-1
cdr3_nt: TGTGCCAGCAGTGGTGCGGGAGTGGGGTACAATGAGCAGTTCTTC
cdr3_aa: CASSGAGVGYNEQFF

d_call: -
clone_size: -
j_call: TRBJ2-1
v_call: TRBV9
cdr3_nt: TGTGCCAGCAGCACCCAAACAATGACTAATCTTGGGGGGTACAATGAGCAGTTCTTC
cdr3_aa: CASSTQTMTNLGGYNEQFF

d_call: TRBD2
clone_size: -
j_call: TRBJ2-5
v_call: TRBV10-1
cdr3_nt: TGCGCCAGCAGTGAGTCGACTCTAGCGGGAGGGTCAGAGACCCAGTACTTC
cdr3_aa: CASSESTLAGGSETQYF

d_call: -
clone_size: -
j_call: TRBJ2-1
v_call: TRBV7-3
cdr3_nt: TGTGCCAGCAGTCCTACACCCCAGGGTCCCTACAATGAGCAGTTCTTC
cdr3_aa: CASSPTPQGPYNEQFF

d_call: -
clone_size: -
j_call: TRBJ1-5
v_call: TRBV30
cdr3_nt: TGTGCCTGGAGTGTTTTTGGGGGCGGAGGGCCCCAGCATTTT
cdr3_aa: CAWSVFGGGGPQHF

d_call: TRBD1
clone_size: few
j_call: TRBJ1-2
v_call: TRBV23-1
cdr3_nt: TGCGCCAGCAGGGGACAGGGGTTCAGCGGCTACACCTTC
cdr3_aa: CASRGQGFSGYTF

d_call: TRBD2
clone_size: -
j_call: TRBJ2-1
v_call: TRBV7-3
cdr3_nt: TGTGCCAGCAGCGTGGGACTAGCGGGAGTCGCTGAGCAGTTCTTC
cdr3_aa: CASSVGLAGVAEQFF